These 2 T cell receptor beta chains were all obtained from the same sample, sequenced in a study of blood T cell repertoires in COVID-19. Data came from immunoSEQ multiplex PCR; TCRdb stores just in-frame clones and leaves some out. Among around 440,000 clones, roughly 88% were seen once, and the ten largest hold 10% to 15%. Material: peripheral blood. These receptors all come from a woman in her forties or fifties with COVID-19, enrolled during active disease.

The V call is TRBV7-9, the J call TRBJ2-1; TRBD1 aligns across 7 bases. The germline CDR1 and CDR2 sequences are SEHNR and FQNEAQ (reference sequence). The CDR3 has 14 amino acids. The trim removed 5 bases at V and 6 bases at J, leaving 7 bases unmatched. The chain's CDR3 is CASSPKDRRNEQFF. The CDR3 DNA reads TGTGCCAGCAGCCCCAAGGACAGGCGCAATGAGCAGTTCTTC.

The chain is built from TRBV6-5 and TRBJ2-7; TRBD2 is a possible D gene (5 bases). There are 12 residues in the CDR3. Germline CDR1 reads MNHEY; CDR2 reads SVGAGI. The V gene lost 8 bases and the J gene lost 6 bases, with 14 bases spanning the gap. The CDR3 DNA follows: TGTGCCAGCCGTAGGAGGCCAGGCGAGCAGTACTTC. Translating it yields CASRRRPGEQYF.